The 24 T cell receptor beta chains below come from one sample, sequenced in a study of graft-versus-host responses after intestinal transplantation. Data came from immunoSEQ multiplex PCR; TCRdb stores just in-frame clones and leaves some out. The sample yields more than 20,000 clones, approximately 82% seen once. The sequenced sample was PBMCs, obtained about 27 days after intestinal transplant. These receptors originate from a human patient who received an intestinal transplant, so some T cells may come from the graft donor.

J is TRBJ2-2 and V is TRBV7-9; D may be TRBD1 (5 bases). The CDR3 is 16 amino acids. V lost 1 base and J 1 base, leaving 10 bases between the germline ends. Per the germline V gene, CDR1 is SEHNR and CDR2 is FQNEAQ (reference sequence). CDR3 sequence reads: CASSLEWTLNTGELFF. CDR3 sequence (DNA): TGTGCCAGCAGCTTAGAATGGACACTGAACACCGGGGAGCTGTTTTTT.

The gene calls are TRBV5-6 and TRBJ2-1; TRBD2 agrees at 8 bases. V was pared by 4 bases and J by 7 bases, with 13 bases of the junction left unmatched. Germline assignment: CDR1 SGHDT and CDR2 YYEEEE. The CDR3 sequence is 16 residues long. CDR3 coding DNA: TGTGCCAGCAGCAGCAGAGACGCGATAGCGGGGAATGAGCAGTTCTTC. Translating gives CASSSRDAIAGNEQFF.

Only one count was recorded for this clone. V is TRBV5-1 and J is TRBJ1-4; D unresolved. Germline CDR1 and CDR2: SGHRS and YFSETQ. This CDR3 has 13 residues. V was cut by 3 bases and J by 7 bases, with 10 bases left in between. The CDR3 DNA reads as TGCGCCAGCAGCTCTTTGGATAGTGAAAAACTGTTTTTT. It specifies CASSSLDSEKLFF.

This chain joins TRBV6-5 and TRBJ2-7; D perhaps matches TRBD1 (6 bases). Germline V gene data show CDR1 as MNHEY and CDR2 as SVGAGI. Trimming took off 7 bases at V and 0 bases at J, with 16 bases between the two ends. The CDR3 sequence is 15 residues long. As DNA, the CDR3 is TGTGCCAGCAACTCCGTGGGGGCCAGCTCCTACGAGCAGTACTTC. Its protein product is CASNSVGASSYEQYF.

This chain connects TRBV11-2 to TRBJ2-6; D gene unclear. The CDR3 totals 18 residues. Germline assignment: CDR1 SGHAT and CDR2 FQNNGV. V was pared by 5 bases and J by 5 bases, with 22 bases between. This CDR3 reads CASSVNFKQQSRANVLTF. As DNA, the CDR3 is TGTGCCAGCAGCGTAAACTTCAAGCAACAAAGTCGGGCCAACGTCCTGACTTTC.

The V gene is TRBV7-9, the J gene TRBJ2-1; 8 bases map to TRBD2. This CDR3 spans 15 amino acids. J lost 3 bases, V lost 3 bases, and 4 bases had no gene match. Germline CDR1 SEHNR, CDR2 FQNEAQ (reference sequence). The CDR3 bases are TGTGCCAGCAGCTTGTCGGGGGGGCGCTACAATGAGCAGTTCTTC. Amino acids: CASSLSGGRYNEQFF.

V gene TRBV7-2 combines with J gene TRBJ2-4, with 8 nucleotides matching TRBD2. Trimming at V came to 5 bases and at J to 11 bases, leaving 11 bases not matched to a gene. Germline CDR1 reads SGHTA; CDR2 reads FQGNSA. The CDR3 has 14 residues. The CDR3, as DNA: TGTGCCAGCAGCCTGTTGTATAGCGGGATGTTTCAGTACTTC. This gives the protein CASSLLYSGMFQYF.

The chain links TRBV27 to TRBJ2-7, with TRBD1 matching over 9 bases. The germline V gene has CDR1 MNHEY and CDR2 SMNVEV (reference sequence). CDR3 length: 15 amino acids. V lost 4 bases and J lost 5; bases outside the gene matches: 9. CDR3 region: CASSSMAGQGDEQYF. The CDR3 DNA reads as TGTGCCAGCAGTTCCATGGCGGGACAGGGTGACGAGCAGTACTTC.

This chain links TRBV7-3 with TRBJ2-3, with D unclear. Germline CDR1 reads SGHTA; CDR2 reads FQGTGA. V lost 5 bases and J lost 6, with 9 bases in between. CDR3 length: 12 residues. The CDR3 loop reads CASSTPSDTQYF. The DNA of the CDR3 is TGTGCCAGCAGCACCCCGAGTGATACGCAGTATTTT. The full variable domain, its missing parts supplied by reference TRBV7-3 and TRBJ2-3, is GAGVSQTPSNKVTEKGKYVELRCDPISGHTALYWYRQSLGQGPEFLIYFQGTGAADDSGLPNDRFFAVRPEGSVSTLKIQRTERGDSAVYLCASSTPSDTQYFGPGTRLTVL.

This rearrangement joins TRBV19 to TRBJ2-3; D is perhaps TRBD1 (6 bases). The length of the CDR3 is 17 residues. V lost 3 bases, J lost 0 bases, and 16 bases lay in between. Germline V gene lookup returns CDR1 LNHDA and CDR2 SQIVND (reference sequence). The CDR3 spells CASSIGQTFPSTDTQYF. CDR3 DNA: TGTGCCAGTAGTATCGGACAGACCTTCCCAAGCACAGATACGCAGTATTTT.

The V gene is TRBV10-3, the J gene TRBJ1-1, with D perhaps TRBD1 (5 bases). The germline V and J ends were trimmed by 4 bases and 3 bases, with 12 bases remaining between them. Germline CDR1 and CDR2: ENHRY and SYGVKD. CDR3 size: 14 residues. The CDR3 bases are TGTGCCATCAGTGGAACGTGGGGGGACACTGAAGCTTTCTTT. Translating it yields CAISGTWGDTEAFF.

The rearrangement links TRBV7-6 to TRBJ2-1; tentatively, D is TRBD2 (6 bases). The CDR3 consists of 18 residues. Trimming left V 4 bases short and J 6 bases short, with 25 bases between. CDR1 and CDR2 from the germline V gene are SGHVS and FNYEAQ. For the CDR3, the DNA is TGTGCCAGCAGCTCACCAGGTTGTGGGACGGGAGAAGGCAATGAGCAGTTCTTC. Protein product: CASSSPGCGTGEGNEQFF.

This clone was observed a single time. The rearrangement links TRBV28 to TRBJ2-7, with D possibly matching TRBD2 (7 bases). This CDR3 region has 15 residues. The germline V gene has CDR1 MDHEN and CDR2 SYDVKM. V was clipped by 2 bases and J by 4 bases, with 15 bases between them. The CDR3 region has the DNA TGTGCCAGCAGTTTACGGGGGGCCCTGGATTACGAGCAGTACTTC. This gives the protein CASSLRGALDYEQYF. The full variable domain, completed using reference TRBV28 and TRBJ2-7, is DVKVTQSSRYLVKRTGEKVFLECVQDMDHENMFWYRQDPGLGLRLIYFSYDVKMKEKGDIPEGYSVSREKKERFSLILESASTNQTSMYLCASSLRGALDYEQYFGPGTRLTVT.

This clone showed up just a few times. The V and J genes are TRBV6-5 and TRBJ2-7; TRBD1 aligns across 9 bases. After removal of 6 bases from V and 5 bases from J, the junction contained 8 bases not matched to a gene. The CDR3 is 14 residues long. Germline CDR1 reads MNHEY; CDR2 reads SVGAGI. CDR3 amino acids: CASRPGTGKDEQYF. CDR3 DNA sequence: TGTGCCAGCAGACCCGGGACAGGGAAGGACGAGCAGTACTTC.

The rearrangement uses TRBV5-6 and TRBJ1-2; no firm D call. V was pared by 0 bases and J by 3 bases, with 6 bases between. This CDR3 is built from 13 residues. Germline CDR1 and CDR2: SGHDT and YYEEEE. Here the CDR3 reads CASSLGTDYGYTF. CDR3 nucleotide sequence: TGTGCCAGCAGCTTGGGAACCGACTATGGCTACACCTTC. The full variable domain, its missing parts supplied by reference TRBV5-6 and TRBJ1-2, is DAGVTQSPTHLIKTRGQQVTLRCSPKSGHDTVSWYQQALGQGPQFIFQYYEEEERQRGNFPDRFSGHQFPNYSSELNVNALLLGDSALYLCASSLGTDYGYTFGSGTRLTVV.

The rearrangement uses TRBV13 and TRBJ1-3; D is undetermined. The V gene's germline CDR1 is PRHDT and CDR2 FYEKMQ (reference sequence). This CDR3 has 16 amino acids. With 0 bases removed from V and 0 bases from J, the gap between germline ends came to 9 bases. For the CDR3, the DNA is TGTGCCAGCAGCTTAGGCCCCGGAGGCTCTGGAAACACCATATATTTT. Translating it yields CASSLGPGGSGNTIYF.

The chain is built from TRBV4-1 and TRBJ1-2, with D hard to call. The CDR3 has 15 residues. CDR1 is MGHRA and CDR2 is YSYEKL in the germline V gene. V lost 1 base to trimming and J lost 2 bases, with 11 bases between them. The CDR3: CASSQAATVNYGYTF. The CDR3 region has the DNA TGCGCCAGCAGCCAAGCCGCGACTGTGAACTATGGCTACACCTTC.

The V and J genes are TRBV7-2 and TRBJ1-6; D uncertain. The CDR3 covers 14 residues. Germline CDR1 is SGHTA and CDR2 is FQGNSA. V shed 2 bases and J shed 3 bases, with 5 bases lying between them. CDR3 nucleotides: TGTGCCAGCAGCTTAAGTTACTATAATTCACCCCTCCACTTT. Residues: CASSLSYYNSPLHF.

The genes are TRBV5-6 and TRBJ1-2, with 8 bases fitting TRBD1. The CDR3 is 17 amino acids. The junction had 10 bases not matched to a gene; V was cut back by 0 bases and J by 3 bases. Germline V gene sequence: CDR1 SGHDT, CDR2 YYEEEE. Written as DNA, the CDR3 is TGTGCCAGCAGCTTGGGCCCGTTTCAGGGGGCGGACTATGGCTACACCTTC. It encodes CASSLGPFQGADYGYTF.

The rearrangement uses TRBV28 and TRBJ2-2; a weak D match, TRBD2 (6 bases). The CDR3 sequence is 15 residues long. Germline lookup yields CDR1 MDHEN and CDR2 SYDVKM. V was cut by 2 bases and J by 2 bases, with 9 bases left in between. The chain's CDR3 is CASSLAGLNTGELFF. The CDR3 DNA sequence: TGTGCCAGCAGTTTAGCGGGACTCAACACCGGGGAGCTGTTTTTT.

The CDR3 loop is CASTLGGETQYF. CDR3 nucleotide sequence: TGTGCCAGCACCCTCGGTGGGGAGACCCAGTACTTC. V is TRBV7-9 and J is TRBJ2-5, with D uncertain. V lost 7 bases, J lost 5 bases, and 11 bases lay in between. CDR3 length equals 12 residues. Per the germline V gene, CDR1 is SEHNR and CDR2 is FQNEAQ (reference sequence). The whole variable domain, filled in from reference TRBV7-9 and TRBJ2-5, reads DTGVSQNPRHKITKRGQNVTFRCDPISEHNRLYWYRQTLGQGPEFLTYFQNEAQLEKSRLLSDRFSAERPKGSFSTLEIQRTEQGDSAMYLCASTLGGETQYFGPGTRLLVL.

The CDR3 sequence: CASSIRGAGETQYF. In DNA form, the CDR3 reads TGTGCCAGTAGTATACGGGGGGCAGGGGAGACCCAGTACTTC. The V gene is TRBV19, the J gene TRBJ2-5, with TRBD2 as a possible D gene (7 bases). Trimming took 2 bases from V and 5 from J, leaving 12 bases between them. The CDR3 has 14 residues. Germline V lookup: CDR1 LNHDA, CDR2 SQIVND (reference sequence). Complete variable domain (other parts from reference TRBV19 and TRBJ2-5): DGGITQSPKYLFRKEGQNVTLSCEQNLNHDAMYWYRQDPGQGLRLIYYSQIVNDFQKGDIAEGYSVSREKKESFPLTVTSAQKNPTAFYLCASSIRGAGETQYFGPGTRLLVL.

This clone has only a few counts. The V and J genes are TRBV6-6 and TRBJ2-1; D is unclear. The CDR3 consists of 12 residues. The germline V gene has CDR1 MNHNY and CDR2 SVGAGI (reference sequence). V was trimmed by 2 bases and J by 6 bases, leaving 5 bases between them. The DNA of the CDR3 is TGTGCCAGCAGTTACGTTGGCAATGAGCAGTTCTTC. This sequence encodes CASSYVGNEQFF.

The chain recombines TRBV29-1 with TRBJ2-1; perhaps D is TRBD1 or TRBD2 (5 bases each). Between the trimmed V and J ends, which lost 3 bases and 4 bases, there was a span of 10 bases. The germline V gene has CDR1 SQVTM and CDR2 ANQGSEA. The CDR3 contains 13 residues. CDR3 residues: CSVEGEGYNEQFF. CDR3 DNA: TGCAGCGTTGAGGGGGAAGGATACAATGAGCAGTTCTTC.